This TCR beta chain was captured in a study of blood T cell repertoires in COVID-19. Across the study: Samples came from the United States, Italy and Spain, spanning acute and convalescent COVID-19. PBMCs, B-cell-depleted T cells, or T cells provided the cDNA or gDNA that made up the material.

From germline, CDR1 is LGHDT and CDR2 YNNKEL (reference sequence). The V gene end was trimmed by 4 bases and the J gene end by 3 bases; junction bases not matched to a gene: 1. The CDR3 length is 13 residues. Here immunoSEQ multiplex PCR was the method, and the copy in TCRdb shows in-frame clones only, minus some. Here the sample spans 150,000 to 200,000 clones, about 92% being singletons. Source material: peripheral blood. This TCR came from a man younger than 40 with COVID-19, enrolled during active disease. This chain links TRBV3-1 (or the pseudogene TRBV3-2) with TRBJ2-5; 8 positions match TRBD1. CDR3 amino acids: CASSPDREETQYF. CDR3 sequence (DNA): TGTGCCAGCAGCCCGGACAGGGAAGAGACCCAGTACTTC.